This T cell receptor beta chain was sequenced for a study of OX40 agonist ivuxolimab in advanced cancers. Findings and limits, study-wide: CD4+ T cells averaged fewer expanded clones than CD8+ T cells.

Profiling relied on immunoSEQ multiplex PCR, and the TCRdb table lists in-frame clones only, not all of them. The table shows 72,000 or so clones, with just over 85% occurring only once. This clone was seen once. What it recognizes is unknown. V was pared by 3 bases and J by 6 bases, with 18 bases between. In germline, CDR1 is SGHNT, CDR2 YYREEE (reference sequence). The CDR3 runs 16 residues. V gene TRBV5-4 combines with J gene TRBJ2-2, with D unresolved. The sample in question was CD4+ or CD8+ T cells sorted from blood, obtained in a trial of the OX40 agonist ivuxolimab. This clonotype was sampled from an adult with an advanced solid tumor such as melanoma, head and neck, liver or kidney cancer. Written as DNA, the CDR3 is TGTGCCAGCAGCTCTTCCCCGGAGTCTCTTTCCGGGGAGCTGTTTTTT. Its translation is CASSSSPESLSGELFF.